This T cell receptor (beta chain) derives from a study of blood T cell repertoires in COVID-19. The overall study: Spain, Italy and the United States supplied samples that represented acute and convalescent COVID-19.

V lost 0 bases and J 5 bases, leaving 9 bases between the germline ends. This CDR3 is 13 amino acids long. Germline lookup yields CDR1 SGHRS and CDR2 YFSETQ. Here immunoSEQ multiplex PCR was the method, and the copy in TCRdb shows in-frame clones only, minus some. The data contain 250,000 or so clones, over 80% of them singletons. The V call is TRBV5-1, the J call TRBJ2-7, with D possibly being TRBD1 (6 bases). The receptor comes from a human donor in a cohort sampled during active COVID-19. Sequencing input: peripheral blood. CDR3 nucleotides: TGCGCCAGCAGCTTGGGCAGGGACAACGAGCAGTACTTC. As protein: CASSLGRDNEQYF. Drawing the rest from reference TRBV5-1 and TRBJ2-7, the complete variable domain is KAGVTQTPRYLIKTRGQQVTLSCSPISGHRSVSWYQQTPGQGLQFLFEYFSETQRNKGNFPGRFSGRQFSNSRSEMNVSTLELGDSALYLCASSLGRDNEQYFGPGTRLTVT.